The clone carrying this T cell receptor beta chain was seen a few times. The data belong to a study of glioma-infiltrating T cells after dendritic cell vaccination. Across the study: Patients had newly diagnosed or recurrent glioblastoma and received dendritic cell vaccines.

Sequenced by immunoSEQ multiplex PCR; TCRdb stores in-frame clones only, minus some. The data show almost 65,000 clones, with 75% to 90% seen just once and 7% to 10% held by the top ten. This receptor was identified in a human donor with glioblastoma. Sample: blood, taken before dendritic cell vaccination.

The DNA for the CDR3 is TGTGCCAGTACCTCAACAAGGGGTGAGCAGTTCTTC. Its translation is CASTSTRGEQFF. This chain links TRBV19 with TRBJ2-1, with D possibly matching TRBD1 (5 bases). Germline CDR1 LNHDA, CDR2 SQIVND (reference sequence). V lost 7 bases to trimming and J lost 9 bases, with 13 bases between them. This CDR3 has 12 residues. Drawing the rest from reference TRBV19 and TRBJ2-1, the complete variable domain is DGGITQSPKYLFRKEGQNVTLSCEQNLNHDAMYWYRQDPGQGLRLIYYSQIVNDFQKGDIAEGYSVSREKKESFPLTVTSAQKNPTAFYLCASTSTRGEQFFGPGTRLTVL.